These T cell receptor beta chains were read from a single sample in a study of OX40 agonist ivuxolimab in advanced cancers. This table comes from immunoSEQ multiplex PCR, and its TCRdb copy is limited to in-frame clones, with some not included. Here the sample spans approximately 80,000 clones, about 90% being singletons. The sample here was CD4+ or CD8+ T cells sorted from blood, taken in a trial of the OX40 agonist ivuxolimab. These receptors all stem from an adult with an advanced solid tumor such as melanoma, head and neck, liver or kidney cancer. Each CDR3 is given with its conserved first and last residue. Each record gives: V gene, clone size, D gene, CDR3 length, J gene, CDR3 protein. D genes are given only for firm matches. Size is omitted from some rows. Given values are once, few, many or a class for expanded clones.

>TRBV27|-|-|16|TRBJ2-3
CASSPSPGEITDTQYF
>TRBV15|-|-|15|TRBJ1-5
CATSSWTEGNQPQHF
>TRBV11-3|-|TRBD2|17|TRBJ2-2
CASSLGLAGVYTGELFF
>TRBV29-1|-|-|10|TRBJ2-1
CSVFSNEQFF
>TRBV25-1|-|-|10|TRBJ2-1
CASSSNEQFF
>TRBV30|-|TRBD2|19|TRBJ2-1
CAWSNYPGLAGSSYNEQFF
>TRBV11-2|-|-|12|TRBJ2-1
CASSLDRFFRFF
>TRBV30|-|-|12|TRBJ1-1
CAWKRVFTEAFF
>TRBV6-5|once|-|15|TRBJ1-4
CASVLQGTTNEKLFF
>TRBV6-6|-|-|12|TRBJ1-1
CASKEKGVEAFF
>TRBV5-6|-|TRBD1|15|TRBJ2-7
CASSLASTGGSEQYF
>TRBV11-2|-|TRBD2|16|TRBJ2-3
CASSLLGLAGVDTQYF
>TRBV4-2|-|-|13|TRBJ2-5
CASSQWGMETQYF
>TRBV28|-|-|15|TRBJ1-5
CASSLLAEGYQPQHF
>TRBV28|-|-|12|TRBJ1-5
CASSLRKQPQHF
>TRBV6-5|-|-|16|TRBJ2-1
CASSYSDPGDYNEQFF
>TRBV27|once|-|12|TRBJ2-7
CASSYGSYEQYF
>TRBV5-8|-|-|12|TRBJ2-1
CASSLREREQFF
>TRBV6-6|-|-|13|TRBJ1-3
CASSPSRVDTIYF
>TRBV9|-|-|13|TRBJ1-1
CASSVEGGSEAFF